This record covers a single TCR beta chain. Per the original methods: Reference gene primer amplification gave nucleated cell count estimates. The repertoire was sequenced with immunoSEQ multiplex PCR; TCRdb's copy has only in-frame clones and lacks some. V and J calls and clone size are given by that table; D and trimming were obtained from the DNA. The sample comprises fewer than 250,000 clones, more than 70% of which are singletons, and around 6.6% rests with the top ten. This sample stems from a study of blood T cell repertoires in COVID-19. About the study: Both acute and convalescent COVID-19 samples were obtained from the United States, Italy and Spain. Sources were T cells, B-cell-depleted T cells, or PBMCs; the material itself was cDNA or gDNA.

The germline V gene has CDR1 SGHTA and CDR2 FQGNSA. The CDR3 has 16 residues. J gave up 1 base and V 5 bases, and 9 bases lay outside the gene matches. The TCR sequence derives from a woman aged 40 to 55 who had recovered from COVID-19. The gene calls are TRBV7-2 and TRBJ2-7; 9 nucleotides match TRBD1. The specimen was peripheral blood. The CDR3 region has the DNA TGTGCCAGCAGCGCCCTGGGACAGGGAGGATCCTACGAGCAGTACTTC. Translating gives CASSALGQGGSYEQYF. Supplemented by reference TRBV7-2 and TRBJ2-7, the full variable domain reads GAGVSQSPSNKVTEKGKDVELRCDPISGHTALYWYRQSLGQGLEFLIYFQGNSAPDKSGLPSDRFSAERTGGSVSTLTIQRTQQEDSAVYLCASSALGQGGSYEQYFGPGTRLTVT.